What follows is one T cell receptor beta chain and its context. This CDR3 is 16 amino acids long. The junction had 11 bases not matched to a gene; V was cut back by 5 bases and J by 4 bases. Germline V gives CDR1 ENHRY, CDR2 SYGVKD. The data were taken from a study of blood T cell repertoires in COVID-19. Study-wide context: Sites in the United States, Italy and Spain provided acute and convalescent COVID-19 samples. Sources were T cells, B-cell-depleted T cells, or PBMCs; the material itself was cDNA or gDNA.

Methods used by the authors: Amplifying reference gene primers gave estimates of nucleated cell counts. Clones were read by immunoSEQ multiplex PCR, and TCRdb kept only the in-frame ones, dropping some. D and trimming come from the DNA, and the V and J calls and clone size come from that table. Of under 150,000 clones detected, approximately 81% appear once; the ten largest clones hold around 3.4%. This clonotype was sampled from a man aged 40-49 years with acute or convalescent COVID-19. Material for sequencing was peripheral blood. This rearrangement joins TRBV10-3 to TRBJ2-3; 8 bases align to TRBD1. CDR3 loop: CAISTGLDRVADTQYF. DNA for the CDR3: TGTGCCATCAGTACTGGACTGGACAGGGTGGCAGATACGCAGTATTTT.